The entry below describes one TCR beta chain. Its target is not known. The V gene's germline CDR1 is LGHNA and CDR2 YSLEER. The CDR3 extends over 16 amino acids. The data derive from a study of human CD8 memory T cell subsets. Study-wide results and limits: This study determined the sequences of T cell receptor beta chains and of no other chains. T cell repertoires from the stem-like memory and precursor exhausted subsets showed minimal mutual overlap. Chao1 estimates hinted that stem-like memory T cells outstripped precursor exhausted T cells in diversity.

Construction of TCR beta libraries was accomplished by means of UMI-labeled 5' RACE. TCRdb re-called the 5' RACE reads; every CDR3 protein appears as one record, without DNA. The sample is made up of 9,500 to 15,000 distinct CDR3 sequences, and the top ten hold 12% to 15% of it. This receptor was identified in a human donor in good health. The sample was CD8+ T cells from PBMCs. The V call is TRBV4-3, the J call TRBJ2-3. The CDR3 sequence: CASSQDLGSSTDTQYF.